This T cell receptor (beta chain) was identified during a study of blood T cell repertoires in COVID-19 (TCRdb year 2020). Turning to the overall study: Samples covering the acute and convalescent phases of COVID-19 were provided by collaborators in the United States, Italy and Spain. The repertoires were made available in a free public database intended to serve as a resource for research on the immune response to SARS-CoV-2. The material from the prospective study consisted of cDNA or gDNA derived from T cells, B-cell-depleted T cells, or PBMCs. Samples were obtained from the ongoing ImmuneRACE study (first 160 participants) and from approximately 1,200 subjects provided by 6 global collaborators. Sample metadata almost always included a de-identified subject ID, COVID-19 status, age in years and sex. HLA class I and class II types, where available, came from metadata supplied by the sample provider rather than from assay-based typing. Deeply sampled blood TCRbeta repertoires from subjects exposed to, actively infected with, or recovered from COVID-19 were included in the dataset.

Samples from volunteer blood donors who had recovered from COVID-19 were contributed by a second Seattle source. Collaborating institutions collected whole blood in K2EDTA tubes following their own protocols. For TCRbeta analysis, collaborators shipped samples in one of three forms: frozen whole blood, isolated PBMCs, or DNA extracted from either of those sample types. TCRbeta CDR3 regions were amplified from genomic DNA using the immunoSEQ Assay, a bias-controlled multiplex PCR. The study's own analysis went as follows. The number of nucleated cells in each sample was estimated from the amplification of reference gene primers within the assay. Sequence reads were collapsed and filtered to measure the absolute abundance of every unique TCRbeta CDR3 rearrangement. For each sample, productive Simpson clonality was calculated as the square root of Simpson's diversity index across productive rearrangements. TCRdb retrieved this table from immuneACCESS and kept in-frame rearrangements only. Not all clones are present; in checked studies, unresolved V genes account for under half, and no reason is known for the remainder. That table is the source of V, J and clone size, and D and trimming were worked out from the DNA. This sample has a few hundred thousand clones in its table, and 89% of those were observed once. Around 4.6% of the sample goes to the ten largest clones.

Broad study findings and their caveats: The quantity of clinical and demographic metadata differed by source and by participant and was supplied without curation.

The CDR3 has 13 amino acids, counting the end cysteine and phenylalanine. CDR3 DNA only is kept here, 39 bases in frame from base 1. V and J are truncated by 6 bases and 0 bases respectively, leaving an intervening sequence of 8 bases. Via the germline V gene, CDR1 is ENHRY and CDR2 SYGVKD. Remarks on this clone: Its cognate antigen has yet to be identified. Base qualities are not at hand, and no much larger clone is one base apart.

This receptor was identified in a woman between 35 and 50 years old who had recovered from COVID-19. What was sequenced was peripheral blood. In this chain, TRBV10-3 is recombined with TRBJ1-1; the best D guess is TRBD1, with 6 bases matching. CDR3 reads: CAIRDSMNTEAFF. The DNA reads as follows: TGTGCCATCAGGGACAGCATGAACACTGAAGCTTTCTTT.